This T cell receptor (beta chain) was obtained from a study of blood T cell repertoires in COVID-19. Participant-given clinical history determined each cohort assignment. Cohort 3 donors counted as recovered after two negative PCRs, clearance, or resolved symptoms. The germline V gene has CDR1 SNHLY and CDR2 FYNNEI. The CDR3 covers 16 residues. V lost 6 bases and J 7 bases, leaving 24 bases between the germline ends. Original methodology: Estimation of nucleated cell counts was performed using reference gene primer amplification. The assay was immunoSEQ multiplex PCR, and TCRdb's table has in-frame clones only and misses some. D and trimming come from the DNA, and the V and J calls and clone size come from that table. This table holds hundreds of thousands of clones, 70% to 90% found once.

Sequenced: PBMCs or T cells enriched from blood (not recorded which). V is TRBV2 and J is TRBJ1-2; D possibly corresponds to TRBD1 (6 bases). This clonotype was sampled from a woman aged 25 to 39 who had recovered from COVID-19. The chain's CDR3 is CASRARGGAVYRGYTF. CDR3 DNA sequence: TGTGCCAGCAGGGCTCGGGGGGGCGCAGTCTATCGTGGCTACACCTTC.